The 13 T cell receptor beta chains listed next were all sequenced from one sample in a study of tumor and adjacent non-tumor tissue in lung cancer. The library came from three nested PCR rounds adapted from ARM-PCR protocols. One entry per CDR3 protein results from TCRdb running MiXCR on the multiplex PCR reads. The sample yields 81,000 or so distinct CDR3 sequences, about 82% seen once. RNA was extracted from bulk tissue without any cell sorting. The normal lung tissue was taken more than 3 cm from the tumor edge. Sequenced material: distant non-tumor lung tissue. The receptors stem from a man aged 60 to 75 with non-small cell lung cancer.

This clonotype was counted at least ten times. CDR3 DNA: TGCAGTGCTAGTATAACGGCGGGGGAGACCCAGTACTTC. This sequence encodes CSASITAGETQYF. The chain carries TRBV20-1 and TRBJ2-5; D possibly corresponds to TRBD2 (6 bases). Germline CDR1 is DFQATT and CDR2 is SNEGSKA (reference sequence). V was pared by 3 bases and J by 5 bases, with 13 bases between. CDR3 length equals 13 residues.

Details on this clonotype: A much larger clone lies one base from this, so it may be a read error. The chain links TRBV4-1 to TRBJ2-7; D gene ambiguous. Deletions cut 0 bases from V and 2 bases from J, with 14 bases between. Per germline, CDR1 MGHRA and CDR2 YSYEKL. There are 16 residues in the CDR3. CDR3 nucleotides: TGCGCCAGCAGCCAAGATATGGCTGTGGGTGCCTACGAGCAGTACTTC. Translation: CASSQDMAVGAYEQYF.

This sequence joins TRBV29-1 and TRBJ2-1; 7 bases align to TRBD1. After removal of 8 bases from V and 12 bases from J, the junction contained 16 bases not matched to a gene. Per germline, CDR1 SQVTM and CDR2 ANQGSEA. The CDR3 runs 13 residues. The CDR3 reads CSIVQGQLSGQFF. The CDR3, as DNA: TGCAGCATTGTCCAGGGACAGTTGAGTGGGCAGTTCTTC.

As concerns this clonotype: Mismatch with germline at one junction end may stem from a read error. The chain joins TRBV11-2 to TRBJ2-5; a weak D match, TRBD1 (5 bases). Germline V CDR1 and CDR2: SGHAT, FQNNGV. The CDR3 contains 13 residues. The CDR3 is CASNSTGEETQHF. The CDR3 coding sequence is TGTGCCAGCAACTCTACAGGAGAAGAGACCCAGCATTTC. Supplemented by reference TRBV11-2 and TRBJ2-5, the full variable domain reads EAGVAQSPRYKIIEKRQSVAFWCNPISGHATLYWYQQILGQGPKLLIQFQNNGVVDDSQLPKDRFSAERLKGVDSTLKIQPAKLEDSAVYLCASNSTGEETQHFGPGTRLLVL.

A remark on this clonotype: An end of the junction does not agree with germline; a read error may underlie this. The chain uses TRBV5-4 and TRBJ2-3; unclear D gene. This CDR3 contains 14 residues. CDR1 SGHNT and CDR2 YYREEE come from the germline V gene (reference sequence). CDR3 protein: CASGNGRYTDTQYF. CDR3 nucleotide sequence: TGTGCCAGCGGAAACGGGCGGTACACAGATACCCAGTATTTT.

On this clonotype: The junction shows a germline mismatch at one end, possibly a read error. The rearrangement joins TRBV5-5 to TRBJ1-1; D gene ambiguous. Germline CDR1 SGHKS, CDR2 YYEKEE (reference sequence). The CDR3 loop spans 14 amino acids. CDR3 nucleotide sequence: TGTGACAGCAGCTTCCCAACCATGAACACTGAAGCTTTCTTT. Translated, it gives CDSSFPTMNTEAFF.

This clonotype showed up just a few times. A much larger clonotype is one base distant, so this may be a read error. The genes are TRBV4-2 and TRBJ2-1; D uncertain. Germline lookup yields CDR1 LGHNA and CDR2 YNFKEQ. This CDR3 contains 15 residues. CDR3 DNA: TGTACCAGCAGCCAAGATCGAGGAGACTACAATGAGCAGTTCTTC. It translates to CTSSQDRGDYNEQFF.

To note about this clonotype: A read error may account for a junction end that differs from germline. The rearrangement links TRBV12-3 or TRBV12-4 to TRBJ2-5; 7 positions match TRBD2. This CDR3 comprises 14 residues. CDR3 nucleotide sequence: TGTGTCAGCGGCCAAGGGAGGGGTAGTGGGACCCAGTACTTC. Translation gives CVSGQGRGSGTQYF.

The sample holds one count of this clonotype. This likely comes from a read error, as the CDR3 has no conserved phenylalanine or tryptophan at its end. The chain carries TRBV4-3 and TRBJ2-1; D perhaps matches TRBD2 (5 bases). This CDR3 comprises 15 residues. Germline V lookup: CDR1 LGHNA, CDR2 YSLEER. CDR3 amino acids: CASSQVGRLANGQFI. Written as DNA, the CDR3 is TGCGCCAGCAGCCAGGTGGGAAGGCTAGCCAATGGGCAGTTCATC.

The V gene is TRBV12-3 or TRBV12-4, the J gene TRBJ2-5, with 7 bases matching TRBD2. J lost 7 bases, V lost 3 bases, and 8 bases had no gene match. The CDR3 totals 14 residues. Written as DNA, the CDR3 is TGTGCCAGCAGTTTCCCAGAGGGGAGGGCGACCCAGTACTTC. Translating it yields CASSFPEGRATQYF.

A word on this clonotype: The junction departs from germline at one end; a sequencing error may be responsible. V and J are TRBV4-3 and TRBJ2-6; D is perhaps TRBD1 (5 bases). The CDR3 spans 16 residues. Germline V gene lookup returns CDR1 LGHNA and CDR2 YSLEER. CDR3 loop: CASSQGTVSGANILTF. Written as DNA, the CDR3 is TGCGCCAGCAGCCAAGGGACGGTGTCTGGGGCCAACATCCTGACTTTC.

V gene TRBV20-1 combines with J gene TRBJ2-7; D remains ambiguous. V shed 3 bases and J shed 4 bases, with 10 bases lying between them. There are 12 residues in the CDR3. Germline-derived CDR1 and CDR2 are DFQATT and SNEGSKA (reference sequence). Written as DNA, the CDR3 is TGCAGTGCTAGTGCGCTCGCATACGAGCAGTACTTC. It specifies CSASALAYEQYF.

In its sample, this clonotype was seen a few times. This sequence may be a read error, since a much larger clone differs from it by one base. As the CDR3 is not closed by the conserved phenylalanine or tryptophan, this likely results from a read error. The chain has TRBV6-5 and TRBJ2-7, with 8 positions matching TRBD2. With V trimmed by 6 bases and J by 4 bases, 5 bases remained unmatched. The CDR3 runs 13 residues. Germline-derived CDR1 and CDR2 are MNHEY and SVGAGI. The CDR3 DNA follows: TGTGCCAGCAGATCTCGGGGGGGGTACGAGCAGTACTTA. Translating it yields CASRSRGGYEQYL.